This entry lists 8 T cell receptor beta chains sequenced from one sample in a study of blood T cells in healthy people across ages. Next came a second PCR, run for about 6 to 12 cycles, which used a sample-barcoded 5' primer along with a J-beta primer mix. In TCRdb, the 5' RACE reads were re-called with MiXCR into one record per CDR3 protein. Among some 1.1 million distinct CDR3 sequences listed, more than 30% were seen once. The sample consisted of blood. These receptors were obtained from a man between 18 and 29 years old in good health.

In its sample, this clonotype was seen a few times. The chain's CDR3 is CSVRGSEGYTQYF. The CDR3, as DNA: TGCAGTGTCCGGGGGAGTGAGGGATATACGCAGTATTTT. The V and J genes are TRBV20-1 and TRBJ2-3, with a weak D call TRBD2 (6 bases). The germline V gene encodes CDR1 DFQATT and CDR2 SNEGSKA (reference sequence). There are 13 residues in the CDR3. The ends were cut back, 7 bases at V and 7 bases at J, with 18 bases in the middle.

The J gene is TRBJ1-1, the V gene TRBV13, with D maybe TRBD1 (5 bases). CDR3 length: 14 residues. Deletions cut 4 bases from V and 3 bases from J, with 12 bases between. Germline V gene data show CDR1 as PRHDT and CDR2 as FYEKMQ (reference sequence). CDR3 nucleotide sequence: TGTGCCAGCAGCTCCCCGACAGATTACACTGAAGCTTTCTTT. Translation gives CASSSPTDYTEAFF.

This clonotype turned up a few times. This chain uses TRBV6-2 or TRBV6-3 with TRBJ1-2; 10 nucleotides line up with TRBD1. V shed 2 bases, J shed 2 bases, and the junction held 2 bases outside the gene matches. The length of the CDR3 is 15 residues. Germline V CDR1 and CDR2: MNHEY, SVGEGT. For the CDR3, the DNA is TGTGCCAGCAGTTACGGGGGACAGGGGAACTATGGCTACACCTTC. This gives the protein CASSYGGQGNYGYTF.

This clonotype was counted at least ten times. This chain connects TRBV4-2 to TRBJ2-3; 8 nucleotides line up with TRBD2. Germline CDR1 LGHNA, CDR2 YNFKEQ. The V segment lost 0 bases and the J segment 1 base; nucleotides outside the gene matches: 3. The CDR3 runs 16 residues. The CDR3 nucleotides are TGTGCCAGCAGCCAAGAACCAGCGGGGGGCACAGATACGCAGTATTTT. It encodes CASSQEPAGGTDTQYF.

The V call is TRBV12-3 or TRBV12-4, the J call TRBJ2-1; 10 nucleotides line up with TRBD2. The CDR3 is 14 amino acids. Trimming at V came to 6 bases and at J to 9 bases, leaving 8 bases not matched to a gene. The CDR3 loop reads CASSPSGGVVEQFF. In DNA form, the CDR3 reads TGTGCCAGCAGCCCAAGCGGGGGGGTTGTTGAGCAGTTCTTC.

This sequence joins TRBV2 and TRBJ2-4; D might be TRBD2 (5 bases). Germline assignment: CDR1 SNHLY and CDR2 FYNNEI. V was trimmed by 4 bases and J by 8 bases, leaving 9 bases between them. The CDR3 contains 12 residues. This CDR3 is CASSGRADIQYF. The CDR3, as DNA: TGTGCCAGCAGTGGGCGAGCGGACATTCAGTACTTC. Using reference TRBV2 and TRBJ2-4 for the parts outside the CDR3, the full variable domain is EPEVTQTPSHQVTQMGQEVILRCVPISNHLYFYWYRQILGQKVEFLVSFYNNEISEKSEIFDDQFSVERPDGSNFTLKIRSTKLEDSAMYFCASSGRADIQYFGAGTRLSVL.

This clonotype has more than one count but fewer than ten. The chain is built from TRBV24-1 and TRBJ2-1; D may match TRBD1 or TRBD2 (5 bases each). This CDR3 comprises 15 residues. Trimming took off 5 bases at V and 3 bases at J, with 13 bases between the two ends. The germline CDR1 and CDR2 sequences are KGHDR and SFDVKD. CDR3 DNA: TGTGCCACCAGTGCGGGGACCCCTAACTACAATGAGCAGTTCTTC. This encodes CATSAGTPNYNEQFF.

This clonotype was observed a handful of times. The chain joins TRBV4-1 to TRBJ2-5; D remains ambiguous. CDR1 is MGHRA, CDR2 YSYEKL, per germline. V was cut by 5 bases and J by 3 bases, with 13 bases left in between. The CDR3 contains 14 residues. In DNA form, the CDR3 reads TGCGCCAGCAGCTATATCCCAAGGGAAGAGACCCAGTACTTC. It codes for CASSYIPREETQYF.